These T cell receptor beta chains were read from a single sample in a study of CD4+ T cells in melanoma. Profiling relied on immunoSEQ multiplex PCR, and the TCRdb table lists in-frame clones only, not all of them. The repertoire holds fewer than 15,000 clones, 60% to 85% seen once, with 16% in the top ten. The specimen sequenced was cells from a culture (not recorded whether cultured in vitro). These receptors all come from a human donor with melanoma. The CDR3 runs from the conserved cysteine through the conserved F or W. D genes are given only for firm matches. Rows may omit the clone size; those that give it use once, few, many or a size class.

J,V,D,size,CDR3
TRBJ1-2,TRBV29-1,NA,once,CSVVVEGYGYTF
TRBJ1-2,TRBV5-4,NA,NA,CASSPDLQGYGYTF
TRBJ2-5,TRBV5-4,NA,NA,CASRPRRDSQETQYF
TRBJ1-2,TRBV6-1,NA,NA,CASSEGLKGYTF
TRBJ2-1,TRBV12-5,TRBD2,once,CASGLALLAGEYNEQFF
TRBJ2-1,TRBV19,TRBD1,NA,CASKGGRTGGENEQFF
TRBJ2-5,TRBV7-8,NA,once,CASSSKGQVETQYF
TRBJ2-1,TRBV10-3,TRBD2,few,CAISAGTSGGAGEQFF
TRBJ1-2,TRBV19,TRBD1,NA,CASNNEGQPNYGYTF
TRBJ1-4,TRBV5-5,NA,once,CASSLRATNEKLFF
TRBJ2-7,TRBV5-1,NA,NA,CASSRETGQHGEQYF
TRBJ1-2,TRBV2,NA,NA,CASSLRDVYGYTF
TRBJ2-5,TRBV2,TRBD1,NA,CASSRGDSSGPQYF
TRBJ1-4,TRBV15,NA,NA,CATSRDLVANEKLFF
TRBJ2-7,TRBV6-6,NA,NA,CASSHRYEQYF
TRBJ2-2,TRBV5-6,TRBD1,NA,CASSFLTGVGTGELFF
TRBJ2-5,TRBV7-3,NA,few,CASSLTPDQETQYF
TRBJ2-3,TRBV25-1,NA,NA,CASSRTPPDTQYF
TRBJ1-1,TRBV2,NA,NA,CASSVSRAPNTEAFF
TRBJ1-1,TRBV6-4,NA,few,CASSISRDTEAFF
TRBJ2-1,TRBV7-3,TRBD1,NA,CASSSDRGSQFF
TRBJ2-7,TRBV18,TRBD1,NA,CASSPRQGDEQYF
TRBJ2-3,TRBV6-6,NA,NA,CASTREDTQYF
TRBJ2-1,TRBV30,NA,NA,CAWSVQGYEQFF
TRBJ1-1,TRBV9,NA,NA,CASSGEEGLLVNTEAFF
TRBJ2-5,TRBV11-1,NA,NA,CASSFTVQETQYF
TRBJ2-2,TRBV4-1,NA,few,CASSQAGDIGELFF
TRBJ1-5,TRBV6-6,TRBD1,NA,CASSYGQGHQPQHF
TRBJ2-2,TRBV9,TRBD2,NA,CASSGGAGGNTGELFF
TRBJ2-7,TRBV6-5,TRBD2,NA,CASSYSSGGSYEQYF
TRBJ2-3,TRBV5-1,NA,NA,CASNRGGSTDTQYF
TRBJ2-7,TRBV30,NA,NA,CAWSRLGARYEQYF
TRBJ1-1,TRBV11-2,NA,NA,CASSLEFGRMNTEAFF
TRBJ2-4,TRBV4-2,NA,few,CASSQAAGLAKNIQYF
TRBJ1-4,TRBV9,NA,NA,CASSALQGVAEKLFF
TRBJ2-3,TRBV7-6,TRBD2,once,CASSSGGGRGIADTQYF
TRBJ2-7,TRBV7-2,NA,once,CASSERTSLQQYF
TRBJ2-3,TRBV10-1,NA,NA,CASSVTGFADTQYF
TRBJ2-7,TRBV11-2,TRBD1,NA,CASSYGQGGSYEQYF